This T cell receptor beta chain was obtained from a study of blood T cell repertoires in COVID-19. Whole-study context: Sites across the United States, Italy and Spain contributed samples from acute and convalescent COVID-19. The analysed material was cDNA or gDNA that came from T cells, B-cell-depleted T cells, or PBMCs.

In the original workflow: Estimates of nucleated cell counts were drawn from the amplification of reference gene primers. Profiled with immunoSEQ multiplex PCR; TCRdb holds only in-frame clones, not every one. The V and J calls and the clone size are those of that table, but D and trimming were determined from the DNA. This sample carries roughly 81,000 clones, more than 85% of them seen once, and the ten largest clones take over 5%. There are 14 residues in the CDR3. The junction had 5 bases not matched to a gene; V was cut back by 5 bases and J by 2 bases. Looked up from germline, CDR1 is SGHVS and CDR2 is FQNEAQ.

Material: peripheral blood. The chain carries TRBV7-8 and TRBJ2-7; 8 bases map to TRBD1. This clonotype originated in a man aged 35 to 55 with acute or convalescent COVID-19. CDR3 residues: CASSLRQGTYEQYF. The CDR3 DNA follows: TGTGCCAGCAGCCTACGACAGGGGACCTACGAGCAGTACTTC.